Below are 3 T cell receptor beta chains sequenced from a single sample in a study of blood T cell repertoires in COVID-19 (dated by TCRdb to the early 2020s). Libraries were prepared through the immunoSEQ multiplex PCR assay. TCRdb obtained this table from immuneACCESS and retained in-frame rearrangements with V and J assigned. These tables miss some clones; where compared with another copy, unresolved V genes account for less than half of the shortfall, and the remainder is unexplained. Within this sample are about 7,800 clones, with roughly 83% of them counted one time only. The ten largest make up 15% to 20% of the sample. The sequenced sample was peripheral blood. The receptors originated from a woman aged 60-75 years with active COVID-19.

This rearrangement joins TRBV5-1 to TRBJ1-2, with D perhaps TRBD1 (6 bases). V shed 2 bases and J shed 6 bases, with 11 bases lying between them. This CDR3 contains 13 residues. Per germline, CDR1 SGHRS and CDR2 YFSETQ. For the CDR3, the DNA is TGCGCCAGCAGCTTTACAGGGCTCAATGGCTACACCTTC. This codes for CASSFTGLNGYTF.

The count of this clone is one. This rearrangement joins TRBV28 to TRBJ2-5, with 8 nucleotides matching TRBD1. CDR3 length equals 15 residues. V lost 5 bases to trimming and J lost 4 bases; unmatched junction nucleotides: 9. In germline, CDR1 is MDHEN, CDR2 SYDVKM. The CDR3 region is CASSLRQGRGETQYF. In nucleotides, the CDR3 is TGTGCCAGCAGTCTGAGACAGGGGCGGGGAGAGACCCAGTACTTC.

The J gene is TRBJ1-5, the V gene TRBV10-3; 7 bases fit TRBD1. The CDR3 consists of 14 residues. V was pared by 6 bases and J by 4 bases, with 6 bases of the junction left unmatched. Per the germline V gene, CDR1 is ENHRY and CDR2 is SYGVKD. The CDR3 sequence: CAIRTGTENQPQHF. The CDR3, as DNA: TGTGCCATCAGAACCGGGACAGAGAATCAGCCCCAGCATTTT.